This T cell receptor (beta chain) was observed in a study of tumor-infiltrating lymphocytes in primary liver carcinoma. The CDR3 is 13 amino acids. CDR1 is SGHDN, CDR2 FVKESK, per germline. With a constant-region primer, TCR beta cDNA was made from around 530 ng of total RNA. A slightly modified ARM-PCR protocol with three nested multiplex PCR rounds produced these TCR beta libraries. The first two PCR rounds, around 11 cycles each, used TRBV1-TRBV30 forward primers and a C-beta reverse primer. TCRdb fed the multiplex PCR reads into MiXCR, producing one record per CDR3 protein. The sample holds about 310,000 distinct CDR3 sequences, 58% seen once. As for this clonotype: This sequence may be a read error, since a much larger clone differs from it by one base.

The blood RNA (from unsorted whole blood) was obtained, and germline DNA was also extracted. This clonotype was sampled from a woman aged 25-40 years with primary liver carcinoma and hepatitis B virus infection. Sequences were obtained from peripheral blood. The chain carries TRBV14 and TRBJ2-1; 7 nucleotides match TRBD2. CDR3 bases: TGTGCCAGCTGCCAAAAAGCGGGAACTGAGCAGTTCTTC. Its translation is CASCQKAGTEQFF. The full variable domain, its missing parts supplied by reference TRBV14 and TRBJ2-1, is EAGVTQFPSHSVIEKGQTVTLRCDPISGHDNLYWYRRVMGKEIKFLLHFVKESKQDESGMPNNRFLAERTGGTYSTLKVQPAELEDSGVYFCASCQKAGTEQFFGPGTRLTVL.